A selection of T cell receptor beta chains follows, all from one sample in a study of blood T cells in healthy people across ages. TCRdb independently ran MiXCR on the 5' RACE reads; one entry per CDR3 protein. The table includes approximately 810,000 distinct CDR3 sequences, around 36% detected once. Sequenced: blood. Every receptor here comes from a man aged 18 to 30 in good health. Each CDR3 is given with its conserved first and last residue. D genes are given only for firm matches. Where a row states a size, it is once, few, many or the class of an expanded clone; other rows omit it.

v_gene: TRBV29-1
j_gene: TRBJ2-7
d_gene: TRBD1
abundance: few
CDR3aa: CSVDLTGQGSYEQYF
CDR3nt: TGCAGCGTTGATCTTACGGGACAGGGGTCCTACGAGCAGTACTTC

v_gene: TRBV12-3/TRBV12-4
j_gene: TRBJ2-5
d_gene: TRBD1
abundance: .
CDR3aa: CASSQGTAFQETQYF
CDR3nt: TGTGCCAGCAGTCAGGGGACAGCCTTCCAAGAGACCCAGTACTTC

v_gene: TRBV28
j_gene: TRBJ1-1
d_gene: .
abundance: few
CDR3aa: CASSFGGAPLVNEAFF
CDR3nt: TGTGCCAGCAGTTTTGGAGGGGCCCCTTTAGTGAATGAAGCTTTCTTT

v_gene: TRBV12-3/TRBV12-4
j_gene: TRBJ1-1
d_gene: .
abundance: .
CDR3aa: CASRNPGRKNTEAFF
CDR3nt: TGTGCCAGCAGAAACCCGGGCAGAAAGAACACTGAAGCTTTCTTT

v_gene: TRBV5-1
j_gene: TRBJ2-5
d_gene: .
abundance: .
CDR3aa: CASSLQVQGTQYF
CDR3nt: TGCGCCAGCAGCTTGCAGGTTCAAGGGACCCAGTACTTC

v_gene: TRBV7-9
j_gene: TRBJ1-4
d_gene: TRBD1
abundance: once
CDR3aa: CASSRTGGGQGEKLFF
CDR3nt: TGTGCCAGCAGCCGGACAGGAGGGGGCCAGGGTGAAAAACTGTTTTTT

v_gene: TRBV11-2
j_gene: TRBJ2-3
d_gene: .
abundance: many
CDR3aa: CASSLDFDEALGDTQYF
CDR3nt: TGTGCCAGCAGCTTAGATTTTGATGAGGCCCTGGGAGATACGCAGTATTTT

v_gene: TRBV20-1
j_gene: TRBJ1-5
d_gene: .
abundance: few
CDR3aa: CSAGNQPQHF
CDR3nt: TGCAGTGCTGGGAATCAGCCCCAGCATTTT

v_gene: TRBV7-6
j_gene: TRBJ2-3
d_gene: .
abundance: many
CDR3aa: CASSSDSSTDTQYF
CDR3nt: TGTGCCAGCAGCTCAGACTCTAGCACAGATACGCAGTATTTT

v_gene: TRBV29-1
j_gene: TRBJ2-4
d_gene: TRBD1
abundance: many
CDR3aa: CSTRTGENIQYF
CDR3nt: TGCAGCACCAGGACAGGGGAGAACATTCAGTACTTC

v_gene: TRBV4-2
j_gene: TRBJ2-7
d_gene: .
abundance: .
CDR3aa: CASSLQGFAYEQYF
CDR3nt: TGTGCCAGCAGCCTCCAGGGATTCGCCTACGAGCAGTACTTC

v_gene: TRBV5-1
j_gene: TRBJ2-7
d_gene: .
abundance: .
CDR3aa: CASSRITREQYF
CDR3nt: TGCGCCAGCAGCCGGATTACTCGCGAGCAGTACTTC

v_gene: TRBV20-1
j_gene: TRBJ2-1
d_gene: TRBD2
abundance: few
CDR3aa: CSAVGLAPNNEQFF
CDR3nt: TGCAGTGCCGTAGGACTAGCGCCCAACAATGAGCAGTTCTTC

v_gene: TRBV12-3/TRBV12-4
j_gene: TRBJ2-3
d_gene: .
abundance: .
CDR3aa: CVSSLGDLTDTQYF
CDR3nt: TGTGTCAGTAGTCTCGGGGACCTCACAGATACGCAGTATTTT

v_gene: TRBV7-2
j_gene: TRBJ2-1
d_gene: .
abundance: few
CDR3aa: CASSLTGVINNEQFF
CDR3nt: TGTGCCAGCAGCTTAACCGGGGTTATAAACAATGAGCAGTTCTTC

v_gene: TRBV7-2
j_gene: TRBJ1-6
d_gene: .
abundance: .
CDR3aa: CASSLNIYNSPLHF
CDR3nt: TGTGCCAGCAGCTTAAACATCTATAATTCACCCCTCCACTTT

v_gene: TRBV10-3
j_gene: TRBJ1-1
d_gene: .
abundance: .
CDR3aa: CAISEGGKDEAFF
CDR3nt: TGTGCCATCAGTGAGGGGGGAAAGGATGAAGCTTTCTTT

v_gene: TRBV6-5
j_gene: TRBJ1-6
d_gene: .
abundance: .
CDR3aa: CASRPESYNSPLHF
CDR3nt: TGTGCCAGCAGGCCCGAATCCTATAATTCACCCCTCCACTTT

v_gene: TRBV9
j_gene: TRBJ2-3
d_gene: .
abundance: many
CDR3aa: CASSVEGSTDTQYF
CDR3nt: TGTGCCAGCAGCGTAGAAGGCAGCACAGATACGCAGTATTTT

v_gene: TRBV20-1
j_gene: TRBJ1-4
d_gene: .
abundance: .
CDR3aa: CSASPDGGEKLFF
CDR3nt: TGCAGTGCTAGTCCGGACGGTGGTGAAAAACTGTTTTTT

v_gene: TRBV10-3
j_gene: TRBJ2-5
d_gene: .
abundance: .
CDR3aa: CAISEGRVQETQYF
CDR3nt: TGTGCCATCAGTGAAGGTAGAGTTCAAGAGACCCAGTACTTC

v_gene: TRBV12-3/TRBV12-4
j_gene: TRBJ2-1
d_gene: TRBD2
abundance: .
CDR3aa: CASSRLSRGGPYNEQFF
CDR3nt: TGTGCCAGCAGCCGCCTTTCGCGGGGGGGCCCCTACAATGAGCAGTTCTTC

v_gene: TRBV5-1
j_gene: TRBJ2-7
d_gene: .
abundance: .
CDR3aa: CASSAGGRESGEQYF
CDR3nt: TGCGCCAGCAGCGCCGGAGGCAGGGAATCCGGCGAGCAGTACTTC

v_gene: TRBV5-1
j_gene: TRBJ2-7
d_gene: TRBD2
abundance: .
CDR3aa: CASSDGRSSYNEQYF
CDR3nt: TGCGCCAGCAGCGACGGGAGGAGCTCCTACAATGAGCAGTACTTC

v_gene: TRBV5-1
j_gene: TRBJ2-6
d_gene: .
abundance: few
CDR3aa: CASSYETGPGANVLTF
CDR3nt: TGCGCCAGCAGCTACGAAACAGGGCCTGGGGCCAACGTCCTGACTTTC

v_gene: TRBV27
j_gene: TRBJ1-1
d_gene: .
abundance: few
CDR3aa: CASSLPGHFTEAFF
CDR3nt: TGTGCCAGCAGTCTACCGGGACATTTCACTGAAGCTTTCTTT

v_gene: TRBV20-1
j_gene: TRBJ2-1
d_gene: TRBD2
abundance: .
CDR3aa: CSSRTSGEINEQFF
CDR3nt: TGCAGTTCCAGGACTAGCGGGGAAATCAATGAGCAGTTCTTC

v_gene: TRBV5-1
j_gene: TRBJ2-7
d_gene: .
abundance: .
CDR3aa: CASSLVTGNSYNEQYF
CDR3nt: TGCGCCAGCAGCTTGGTCACCGGAAACTCCTACAATGAGCAGTACTTC